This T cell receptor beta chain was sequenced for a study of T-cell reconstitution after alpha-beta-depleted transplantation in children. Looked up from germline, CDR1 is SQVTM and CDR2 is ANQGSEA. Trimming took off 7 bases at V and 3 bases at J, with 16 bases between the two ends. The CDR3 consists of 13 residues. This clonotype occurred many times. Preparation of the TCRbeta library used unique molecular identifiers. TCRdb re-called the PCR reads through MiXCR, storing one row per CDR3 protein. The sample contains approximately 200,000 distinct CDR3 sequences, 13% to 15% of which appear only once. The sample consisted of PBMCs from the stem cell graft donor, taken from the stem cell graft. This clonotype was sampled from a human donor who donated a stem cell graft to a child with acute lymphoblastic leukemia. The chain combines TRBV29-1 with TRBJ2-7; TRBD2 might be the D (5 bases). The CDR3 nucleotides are TGCAGCGGATTGGACTTGGGGATCTACGAGCAGTACTTC. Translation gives CSGLDLGIYEQYF.